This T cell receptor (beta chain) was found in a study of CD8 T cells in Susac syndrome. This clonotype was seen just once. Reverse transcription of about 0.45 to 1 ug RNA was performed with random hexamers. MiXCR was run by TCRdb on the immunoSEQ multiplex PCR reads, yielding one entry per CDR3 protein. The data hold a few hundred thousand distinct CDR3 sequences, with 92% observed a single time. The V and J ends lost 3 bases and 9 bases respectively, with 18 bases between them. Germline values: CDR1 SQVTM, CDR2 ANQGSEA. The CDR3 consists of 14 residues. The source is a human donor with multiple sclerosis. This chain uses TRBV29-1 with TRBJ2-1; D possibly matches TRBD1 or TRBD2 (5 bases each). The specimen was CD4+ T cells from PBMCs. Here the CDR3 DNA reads TGCAGCGTTGATACTACCTCGGGAAGGGGTGAGCAGTTCTTC. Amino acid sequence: CSVDTTSGRGEQFF.